This TCR beta chain was profiled in a study of cytomegalovirus exposure and HLA in healthy donors. Study results and limitations: Immune exposure information comprised only CMV serostatus. The study reported that TCR beta sequences accurately predicted HLA-A and HLA-B alleles in most subjects.

This clone was seen a handful of times. Antigen: not known. Researchers ran the PCR with 60 Vbeta and 13 Jbeta primers. Some clones are missing from TCRdb's copy, which holds only in-frame ones; the method was immunoSEQ multiplex PCR. The table has more than 95,000 clones, 10% to 15% seen once. This CDR3 region has 15 residues. In germline, CDR1 is SGDLS, CDR2 YYNGEE. V was clipped by 1 base and J by 5 bases, with 13 bases between them. This receptor was obtained from a man aged 35-49 years in good health and CMV-seropositive. This chain connects TRBV9 to TRBJ2-1, with D possibly matching TRBD1 (6 bases). Sequenced: PBMCs. This CDR3 reads CASSVYPRQDNEQFF. CDR3 in DNA: TGTGCCAGCAGCGTATACCCCCGACAGGACAATGAGCAGTTCTTC.